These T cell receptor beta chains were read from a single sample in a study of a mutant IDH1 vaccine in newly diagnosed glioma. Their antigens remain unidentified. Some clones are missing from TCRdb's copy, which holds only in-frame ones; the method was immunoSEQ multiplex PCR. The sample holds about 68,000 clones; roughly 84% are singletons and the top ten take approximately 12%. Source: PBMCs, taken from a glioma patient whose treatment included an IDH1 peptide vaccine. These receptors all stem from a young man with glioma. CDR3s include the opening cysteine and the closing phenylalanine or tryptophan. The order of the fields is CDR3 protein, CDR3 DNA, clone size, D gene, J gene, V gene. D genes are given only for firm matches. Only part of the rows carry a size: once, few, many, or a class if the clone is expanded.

CDR3aa: CASSSDRELMNTEAFF
CDR3nt: TGTGCCAGCAGTTCTGACAGGGAGCTGATGAACACTGAAGCTTTCTTT
abundance: NA
d_gene: TRBD1
j_gene: TRBJ1-1
v_gene: TRBV27

CDR3aa: CASSRLGGSYEQYF
CDR3nt: TGCGCCAGCAGCCGGCTCGGGGGTTCCTACGAGCAGTACTTC
abundance: NA
d_gene: NA
j_gene: TRBJ2-7
v_gene: TRBV5-1

CDR3aa: CASSLMGGGGQPQHF
CDR3nt: TGTGCCAGCAGCTTAATGGGGGGGGGCGGTCAGCCCCAGCATTTT
abundance: NA
d_gene: NA
j_gene: TRBJ1-5
v_gene: TRBV7-2

CDR3aa: CASRTSGGVETQYF
CDR3nt: TGTGCCAGCAGGACATCGGGGGGGGTAGAGACCCAGTACTTC
abundance: once
d_gene: TRBD2
j_gene: TRBJ2-5
v_gene: TRBV28

CDR3aa: CASKLAVTSGANVLTF
CDR3nt: TGTGCCAGCAAGCTAGCGGTCACCTCTGGGGCCAACGTCCTGACTTTC
abundance: NA
d_gene: TRBD2
j_gene: TRBJ2-6
v_gene: TRBV27

CDR3aa: CASRGQYSTEAFF
CDR3nt: TGTGCCAGCAGGGGACAGTATTCCACTGAAGCTTTCTTT
abundance: once
d_gene: TRBD1
j_gene: TRBJ1-1
v_gene: TRBV28

CDR3aa: CASSITGTHTEAFF
CDR3nt: TGTGCCAGCAGCATAACAGGGACCCACACTGAAGCTTTCTTT
abundance: few
d_gene: NA
j_gene: TRBJ1-1
v_gene: TRBV7-2

CDR3aa: CASSLGSGTGEDEQFF
CDR3nt: TGTGCCAGCAGCTTGGGGTCCGGGACAGGGGAAGATGAGCAGTTCTTC
abundance: NA
d_gene: TRBD1
j_gene: TRBJ2-1
v_gene: TRBV5-6

CDR3aa: CASGRTDTQYF
CDR3nt: TGTGCCAGCGGACGCACAGATACGCAGTATTTT
abundance: NA
d_gene: NA
j_gene: TRBJ2-3
v_gene: TRBV6-5

CDR3aa: CASSYARVSYEQYF
CDR3nt: TGTGCCAGCAGTTATGCCAGGGTTTCCTACGAGCAGTACTTC
abundance: NA
d_gene: NA
j_gene: TRBJ2-7
v_gene: TRBV27

CDR3aa: CASMLGRGTDTQYF
CDR3nt: TGTGCCAGCATGCTGGGGCGGGGCACAGATACGCAGTATTTT
abundance: NA
d_gene: NA
j_gene: TRBJ2-3
v_gene: TRBV6-5

CDR3aa: CASSPPGQGNTEAFF
CDR3nt: TGTGCCAGCTCACCACCGGGACAGGGGAACACTGAAGCTTTCTTT
abundance: NA
d_gene: TRBD1
j_gene: TRBJ1-1
v_gene: TRBV18

CDR3aa: CASSFEGSTNEKLFF
CDR3nt: TGTGCCAGCAGCTTCGAGGGGTCCACTAATGAAAAACTGTTTTTT
abundance: NA
d_gene: NA
j_gene: TRBJ1-4
v_gene: TRBV7-9

CDR3aa: CAWAPLDRPYEQYF
CDR3nt: TGTGCCTGGGCTCCGCTGGACAGGCCCTACGAGCAGTACTTC
abundance: NA
d_gene: TRBD1
j_gene: TRBJ2-7
v_gene: TRBV30

CDR3aa: CASSRNPGQGQPQHF
CDR3nt: TGTGCCAGCTCCCGAAATCCGGGACAGGGACAGCCCCAGCATTTT
abundance: NA
d_gene: TRBD1
j_gene: TRBJ1-5
v_gene: TRBV9

CDR3aa: CASSERLQSSYEQYF
CDR3nt: TGTGCCAGTAGTGAACGACTGCAGAGCTCCTACGAGCAGTACTTC
abundance: NA
d_gene: NA
j_gene: TRBJ2-7
v_gene: TRBV19

CDR3aa: CASSLPWDRFREKLFF
CDR3nt: TGTGCCAGCAGTTTACCTTGGGACAGGTTTAGGGAAAAACTGTTTTTT
abundance: NA
d_gene: TRBD1
j_gene: TRBJ1-4
v_gene: TRBV27